This T cell receptor (beta chain) was identified during a study of T cells in Graves' hyperthyroidism and ophthalmopathy (dated by TCRdb to between 2017 and 2020). Regarding the complete study: Peripheral blood was sampled at the time of initial diagnosis, prior to any treatment. A discovery cohort of about 100 patients, roughly 45 with Graves' ophthalmopathy and approximately 55 with stable Graves' hyperthyroidism, was used to find distinguishing TCR V-J signatures. Prospective prediction of ophthalmopathy was tested in an independent validation cohort of 18 to 20 hyperthyroidism patients and 17 patients who later progressed to ophthalmopathy. For training and testing, the approximately 97 patients in the discovery cohort were randomly divided in a 7:3 ratio. Thyroid tissue and blood T-cell repertoires from more than five Graves' hyperthyroidism patients were also compared in the study. Once sampling was done, hyperthyroidism patients were given methimazole at a starting dose of 30 mg daily, whereas ophthalmopathy patients were given high-dose intravenous methylprednisolone. The paper reports TCR Vbeta CDR3 sequencing of fewer than 150 peripheral blood samples: fewer than 50 ophthalmopathy, about 75 hyperthyroidism and approximately 17 progressor patients.

TCR beta CDR3 regions were amplified from RNA transcripts. For the first round of RT-PCR on the TCR CDR3, the HTBI primer set was used together with the Qiagen OneStep RT-PCR kit. A second multiplex PCR round built the libraries, followed by size selection and purification. The libraries were sequenced on an Illumina HiSeq2000 using paired-end 100 bp reads. On the authors' methods: Raw data were processed with SOAPnuke, discarding reads with adapters, uncalled bases, mean Phred below 15, or no exact constant-primer or identifier match. COPE v1.2.5 was used to merge the high-quality paired reads, and each unique nucleotide sequence was defined as a clonotype. Clonotypes were aligned to IMGT TRBV, TRBD and TRBJ reference segments using MiTCR v1.1. Analysis was restricted to V-J combinations with a frequency above 0.0001, which covered 99.2% of repertoires. A TCS score was defined as the ratio of F50 (clonal expansion) to E x V (chaos), with BLOSUM62-based TCRdist applied between CDR3 peptides within each V-J. Welch's t-statistics and random forest reduced 500 to 650 V-J features to about 13, which were used in a naive Bayes classifier (R e1071). TCRdb cleaned the public reads at Q25 with fastp, built clones with MiXCR and kept in-frame beta chains. CDR3 protein sequences are deduplicated, and each keeps its most common genes and DNA. The V and J calls and clone size come from TCRdb's table, not from the authors' own analysis. In this sample the table shows a few hundred thousand distinct CDR3 sequences, roughly 15% of which occur a single time. The top ten hold 25% to 30% of the sample.

The paper as a whole reports these results and caveats: Sample size was not statistically predetermined, and blinding of investigators to group allocation was not performed. Ophthalmopathy was separated from stable hyperthyroidism by a 13 V-J signature model, with approximately 85% sensitivity and 81% to 82% specificity obtained in cross-validation and 80%/75% obtained in testing. In validation, the model predicted progression to ophthalmopathy with approximately 69% sensitivity and roughly 75% specificity, a median of 6.5 months before onset. Most expanded thyroid clonotypes (frequency above 0.001) were also found in blood, which suggests that blood repertoires may mirror thyroid immune responses.

In its sample, this clonotype was seen a few times. It has no known antigen specificity. A much larger clonotype is one base distant, so this may be a read error. The CDR3 carries no conserved terminal phenylalanine or tryptophan, so it likely arises from a read error. In the ophthalmopathy patients, disease was moderately to severely active, with a Clinical Activity Score of 3 or more, a NOSPECS grade of 4 or more, and a duration of less than 3 months. Exclusion was applied to patients with uncontrolled infections, other autoimmune diseases, pregnancy or lactation. Diagnoses were based on clinical symptoms, serum thyroxine and TRAb, thyroid ultrasound and orbital computed tomography. PBMCs were isolated from 10 ml of fresh peripheral blood by Ficoll-Paque density gradient centrifugation. Trizol reagent was used to extract total RNA, and RNA quality was then checked on an Agilent 2100 Bioanalyzer.

The germline V gene (reference sequence) yields GTSNPN for CDR1 and SVGIG for CDR2. The CDR3 spans 13 amino acids, including both terminal residues. The sequence is cut down to CDR3 DNA, 39 bases in frame from base 1. V sheds 3 bases and J sheds 5 bases, leaving 11 bases between their ends. The chain joins TRBV30 to TRBJ1-5, with a weak D call of TRBD1 (5 bases match). Specimen: blood. The sequence derives from a woman younger than 45 with Graves' ophthalmopathy. The encoded CDR3 is CAWSQAGDQPQHS. The bases read TGTGCCTGGAGCCAGGCGGGGGATCAGCCCCAGCATTCT.